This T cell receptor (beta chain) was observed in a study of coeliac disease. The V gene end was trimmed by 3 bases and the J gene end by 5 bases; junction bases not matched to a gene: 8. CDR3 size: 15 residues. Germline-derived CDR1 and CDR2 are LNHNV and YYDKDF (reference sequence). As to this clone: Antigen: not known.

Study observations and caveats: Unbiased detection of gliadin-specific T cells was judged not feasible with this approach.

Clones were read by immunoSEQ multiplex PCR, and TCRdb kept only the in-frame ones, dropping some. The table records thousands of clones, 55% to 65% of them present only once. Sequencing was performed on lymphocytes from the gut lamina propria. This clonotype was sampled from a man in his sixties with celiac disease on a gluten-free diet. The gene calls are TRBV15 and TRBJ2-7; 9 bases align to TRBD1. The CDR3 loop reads CATSSKQGAVDEQYF. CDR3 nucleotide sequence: TGTGCCACCAGCAGCAAACAGGGGGCGGTGGACGAGCAGTACTTC.